This is a list of T cell receptor beta chains from one sample in a study of T cell repertoires in cytomegalovirus infection. No antigen has been identified for these receptors. Each CDR3 protein is one row after TCRdb ran MiXCR on the reads. This table holds some 350,000 distinct CDR3 sequences, about 32% found once. The input for sequencing was cultured PBMCs, taken from culture after CMV antigen stimulation. These receptors were taken from a human donor in good health (CMV status not recorded). Some clones in this sample may be carry-over from other donors' samples. CDR3s include the opening cysteine and the closing phenylalanine or tryptophan. The D gene is left open where the match is weak. Where a row states a size, it is once, few, many or the class of an expanded clone; other rows omit it.

d_call: TRBD1
j_call: TRBJ2-1
clone_size: few
v_call: TRBV7-2
cdr3_nt: TGTGCCAGCAGCTTTCTCGGAATCGGGACAGGGGGTTACAATGAGCAGTTCTTC
cdr3_aa: CASSFLGIGTGGYNEQFF

d_call: .
j_call: TRBJ2-6
clone_size: .
v_call: TRBV7-2
cdr3_nt: TGTGCCAGCAGCATAGCACAGCCGGGGGCCAACGTCCTGACTTTC
cdr3_aa: CASSIAQPGANVLTF

d_call: .
j_call: TRBJ2-2
clone_size: few
v_call: TRBV7-6
cdr3_nt: TGTGCCAGCAGCTTGTACAGCGACACCGGGGAGCTGTTTTTT
cdr3_aa: CASSLYSDTGELFF

d_call: .
j_call: TRBJ1-1
clone_size: .
v_call: TRBV7-3
cdr3_nt: TGTGCCAGCAGCAAAGGGGGAGTAGGGAACACTGAAGCTTTCTTT
cdr3_aa: CASSKGGVGNTEAFF

d_call: .
j_call: TRBJ2-1
clone_size: .
v_call: TRBV11-2
cdr3_nt: TGTGCCAGCAGCCTCCGGGACTTCGGCTACAATGAGCAGTTCTTC
cdr3_aa: CASSLRDFGYNEQFF

d_call: .
j_call: TRBJ1-5
clone_size: .
v_call: TRBV19
cdr3_nt: TGTGCCAGTAGTAAGGGACAACCACGTAATCAGCCCCAGCATTTT
cdr3_aa: CASSKGQPRNQPQHF

d_call: .
j_call: TRBJ2-1
clone_size: .
v_call: TRBV7-9
cdr3_nt: TGTGCCAGCAGCCACTGGGATGGACGGGAGCAGTTCTTC
cdr3_aa: CASSHWDGREQFF

d_call: .
j_call: TRBJ1-1
clone_size: .
v_call: TRBV13
cdr3_nt: TGTGCCAGCAGCTTGGGGGGCCGCGTGAACACTGAAGCTTTCTTT
cdr3_aa: CASSLGGRVNTEAFF

d_call: .
j_call: TRBJ1-5
clone_size: .
v_call: TRBV6-1
cdr3_nt: TGTGCCAGCAGTATTGGGGTCGAGCAGCCCCAGCATTTT
cdr3_aa: CASSIGVEQPQHF

d_call: TRBD2
j_call: TRBJ2-7
clone_size: .
v_call: TRBV28
cdr3_nt: TGTGCCAGCAGTTTTTTGAGACTAGCGGATTCCTACGAGCAGTACTTC
cdr3_aa: CASSFLRLADSYEQYF

d_call: TRBD2
j_call: TRBJ2-5
clone_size: .
v_call: TRBV5-4
cdr3_nt: TGTGCCAGCAGCGGGGGTAGCGGGAGGGCCCAAGAGACCCAGTACTTC
cdr3_aa: CASSGGSGRAQETQYF

d_call: TRBD1
j_call: TRBJ1-5
clone_size: few
v_call: TRBV4-1
cdr3_nt: TGCGCCAGCAGCCAAGAGGAGGTTTTGGCAGGGGGGGGACAGCCCCAGCATTTT
cdr3_aa: CASSQEEVLAGGGQPQHF

d_call: TRBD1
j_call: TRBJ2-5
clone_size: few
v_call: TRBV24-1
cdr3_nt: TGTGCCACCAGTGATTTCTCCAGGACAGGGACAGAGACCCAGTACTTC
cdr3_aa: CATSDFSRTGTETQYF

d_call: TRBD2
j_call: TRBJ2-3
clone_size: .
v_call: TRBV11-2
cdr3_nt: TGTGCCAGCAGCTCCCAGCGGGGACCCCTGGATACGCAGTATTTT
cdr3_aa: CASSSQRGPLDTQYF

d_call: .
j_call: TRBJ1-1
clone_size: .
v_call: TRBV6-2/TRBV6-3
cdr3_nt: TGTGCCAGCAGGACAGCAGTGAACACTGAAGCTTTCTTT
cdr3_aa: CASRTAVNTEAFF

d_call: TRBD2
j_call: TRBJ2-1
clone_size: once
v_call: TRBV4-2
cdr3_nt: TGTGCCAGCAGCCCGGGGACTAGCGGGCTATACAATGAGCAGTTCTTC
cdr3_aa: CASSPGTSGLYNEQFF

d_call: .
j_call: TRBJ2-1
clone_size: .
v_call: TRBV5-1
cdr3_nt: TGCGCCAGCAGCTTTAGGACCAACGATGAGCAGTTCTTC
cdr3_aa: CASSFRTNDEQFF